A selection of T cell receptor beta chains follows, all from one sample in a study of T cell repertoires in cytomegalovirus infection. In TCRdb, the reads were re-called with MiXCR into one record per CDR3 protein. The sample consists of more than 650,000 distinct CDR3 sequences, about 40% of them appearing once. The sample was PBMCs. These receptors all come from a human donor in good health (CMV status not recorded). Some clones in this sample may be carry-over from other donors' samples. Each CDR3 is given with its conserved first and last residue. D genes are given only for firm matches. Some rows mark clone size as missing; the rest say once, few, many or name a class of expanded clone.

J gene | V gene | clone size | D gene | CDR3 protein | CDR3 DNA
TRBJ1-5 | TRBV12-3/TRBV12-4 | few | NA | CASSHTEDTDSNQPQHF | TGTGCCAGCAGTCACACCGAGGACACGGATAGCAATCAGCCCCAGCATTTT
TRBJ2-1 | TRBV14 | few | NA | CASSQARQAFRNEQFF | TGTGCCAGCAGCCAAGCCCGGCAGGCCTTTAGGAATGAGCAGTTCTTC
TRBJ2-7 | TRBV6-1 | few | NA | CASSQQTGGPYEQYF | TGTGCCAGCAGCCAACAAACCGGGGGACCTTACGAGCAGTACTTC
TRBJ2-3 | TRBV11-3 | few | NA | CASSLDRAGTQYF | TGTGCCAGCAGCTTAGACCGCGCAGGGACGCAGTATTTT
TRBJ1-4 | TRBV7-1 | NA | NA | CASSPWAGGGEKLFF | TGTGCCAGCAGCCCGTGGGCTGGGGGGGGTGAAAAACTGTTTTTT
TRBJ1-3 | TRBV19 | NA | NA | CASSENISGNTIYF | TGTGCCAGTAGTGAGAATATTTCTGGAAACACCATATATTTT
TRBJ2-5 | TRBV7-6 | NA | TRBD2 | CASNAPPGLAVSGTQYF | TGTGCCAGCAACGCTCCGCCGGGACTAGCGGTATCGGGGACCCAGTACTTC
TRBJ2-7 | TRBV7-6 | few | TRBD2 | CASSPLGAGGSYEQYF | TGTGCCAGCAGCCCTCTGGGAGCGGGAGGGAGTTACGAGCAGTACTTC
TRBJ2-7 | TRBV15 | NA | NA | CATSRGSLSEQYF | TGTGCCACCAGCAGAGGCTCATTGAGCGAGCAGTACTTC
TRBJ2-2 | TRBV7-2 | NA | NA | CASSLGRVSRVAGELFF | TGTGCCAGCAGCTTAGGGAGGGTTAGTCGCGTTGCCGGGGAGCTGTTTTTT
TRBJ2-1 | TRBV9 | NA | NA | CASSVATGNEQFF | TGTGCCAGCAGCGTAGCTACGGGCAATGAGCAGTTCTTC
TRBJ2-7 | TRBV7-8 | many | NA | CATLEAGLYEQYF | TGTGCCACCCTTGAGGCGGGCCTCTACGAGCAGTACTTC
TRBJ1-2 | TRBV7-9 | once | NA | CASSWDTGFLYGYTF | TGTGCCAGCAGCTGGGACACGGGGTTCCTCTATGGCTACACCTTC
TRBJ2-7 | TRBV29-1 | NA | TRBD1 | CSVEGVSGQGAHEQYF | TGCAGCGTTGAAGGCGTTTCGGGACAGGGGGCCCACGAGCAGTACTTC
TRBJ2-2 | TRBV18 | few | NA | CASSPVTGELFF | TGTGCCAGCTCACCAGTCACCGGGGAGCTGTTTTTT
TRBJ1-4 | TRBV28 | few | TRBD1 | CAILGQGKEKLFF | TGTGCCATCCTGGGACAGGGTAAAGAAAAACTGTTTTTT
TRBJ1-1 | TRBV7-8 | NA | NA | CASSLVKSTLNTEAFF | TGTGCCAGCAGCTTAGTAAAGTCCACATTGAACACTGAAGCTTTCTTT
TRBJ1-1 | TRBV28 | NA | TRBD1 | CASRGGTGVWGTEAFF | TGTGCCAGCAGAGGTGGGACAGGGGTTTGGGGCACTGAAGCTTTCTTT